The present entry profiles one T cell receptor beta chain with its context. The data are from a study of cytomegalovirus exposure and HLA in healthy donors. The PCR employed 60 Vbeta primers together with 13 Jbeta primers. Repertoires were generated with immunoSEQ multiplex PCR, while TCRdb's copy carries only in-frame clones and drops some. The table has a few hundred thousand clones, around 80% seen once. This CDR3 spans 13 amino acids. Germline CDR1 reads ENHRY; CDR2 reads SYGVKD. The chain couples TRBV10-3 to TRBJ2-5; the D gene is possibly TRBD1 (5 bases). The DNA matches TRBJ2-7 better at its end, which makes the J call doubtful. The clonotype originates from an older woman in good health and CMV-seropositive. The sequenced sample consisted of PBMCs. The CDR3 coding sequence is TGTGCCACCGCGCCAGGGTCTTCCAACGAGCAGTACTTC. Residues: CATAPGSSNEQYF.